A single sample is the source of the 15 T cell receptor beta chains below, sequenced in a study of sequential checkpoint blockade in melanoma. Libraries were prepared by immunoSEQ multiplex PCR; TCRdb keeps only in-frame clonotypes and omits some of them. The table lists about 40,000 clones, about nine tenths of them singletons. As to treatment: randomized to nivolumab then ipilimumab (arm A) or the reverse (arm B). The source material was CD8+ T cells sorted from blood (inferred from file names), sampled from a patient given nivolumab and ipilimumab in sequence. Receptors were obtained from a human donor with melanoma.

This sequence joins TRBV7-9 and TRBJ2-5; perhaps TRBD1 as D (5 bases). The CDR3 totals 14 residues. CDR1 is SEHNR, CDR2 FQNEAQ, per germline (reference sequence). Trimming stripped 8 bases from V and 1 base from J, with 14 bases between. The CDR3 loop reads CASSGTGIQETQYF. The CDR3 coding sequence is TGTGCCAGCTCCGGAACAGGAATCCAAGAGACCCAGTACTTC. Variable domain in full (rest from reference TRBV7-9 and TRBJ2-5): DTGVSQNPRHKITKRGQNVTFRCDPISEHNRLYWYRQTLGQGPEFLTYFQNEAQLEKSRLLSDRFSAERPKGSFSTLEIQRTEQGDSAMYLCASSGTGIQETQYFGPGTRLLVL.

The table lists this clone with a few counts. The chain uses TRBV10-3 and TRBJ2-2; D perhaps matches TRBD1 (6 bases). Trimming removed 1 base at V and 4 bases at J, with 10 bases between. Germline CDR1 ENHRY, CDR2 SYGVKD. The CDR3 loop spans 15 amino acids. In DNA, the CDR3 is TGTGCCATCAGTGAGTTCGGGACAAGCACCGGGGAGCTGTTTTTT. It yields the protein CAISEFGTSTGELFF.

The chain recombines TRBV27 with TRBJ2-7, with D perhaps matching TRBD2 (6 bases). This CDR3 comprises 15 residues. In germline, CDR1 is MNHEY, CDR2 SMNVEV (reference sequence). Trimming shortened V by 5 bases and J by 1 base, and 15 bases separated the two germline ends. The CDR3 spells CASSPPRGNSYEQYF. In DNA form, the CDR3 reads TGTGCCAGCAGTCCCCCGCGGGGAAATTCCTACGAGCAGTACTTC.

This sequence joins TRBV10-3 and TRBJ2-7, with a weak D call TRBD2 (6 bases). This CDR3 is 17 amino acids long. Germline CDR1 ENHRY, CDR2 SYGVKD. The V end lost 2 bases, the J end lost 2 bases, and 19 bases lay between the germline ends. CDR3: CAISEGAAGPQAYEQYF. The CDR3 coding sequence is TGTGCCATCAGTGAGGGGGCGGCGGGACCTCAAGCCTACGAGCAGTACTTC.

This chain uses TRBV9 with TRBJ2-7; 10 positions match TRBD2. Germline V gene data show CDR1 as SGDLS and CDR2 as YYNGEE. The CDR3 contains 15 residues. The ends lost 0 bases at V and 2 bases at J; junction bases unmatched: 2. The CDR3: CASSVGTSGAYEQYF. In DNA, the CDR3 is TGTGCCAGCAGCGTAGGGACTAGCGGCGCCTACGAGCAGTACTTC.

DNA for the CDR3: TGTGCCAGCAGCCAAGAATCGGGACGGGAGTCGTACGAGCAGTACTTC. As protein: CASSQESGRESYEQYF. V gene TRBV14 combines with J gene TRBJ2-7, with TRBD2 as a possible D gene (6 bases). Germline loops: CDR1 SGHDN, CDR2 FVKESK. V dropped 0 bases and J dropped 4 bases, with 16 bases sitting between them. The CDR3 has 16 amino acids.

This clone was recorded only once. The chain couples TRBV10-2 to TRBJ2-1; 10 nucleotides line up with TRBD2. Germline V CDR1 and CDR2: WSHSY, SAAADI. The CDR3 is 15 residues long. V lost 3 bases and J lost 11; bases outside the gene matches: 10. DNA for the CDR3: TGCGCCAGCAGTGATCCGGGACTAGCGACGCTGAAGCAGTTCTTC. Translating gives CASSDPGLATLKQFF.

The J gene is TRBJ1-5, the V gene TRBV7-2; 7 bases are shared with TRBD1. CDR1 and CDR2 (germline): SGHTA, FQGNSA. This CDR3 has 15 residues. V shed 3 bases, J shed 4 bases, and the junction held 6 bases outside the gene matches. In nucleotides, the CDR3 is TGTGCCAGCAGCTTTTACAGACAGGGTAATCAGCCCCAGCATTTT. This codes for CASSFYRQGNQPQHF.

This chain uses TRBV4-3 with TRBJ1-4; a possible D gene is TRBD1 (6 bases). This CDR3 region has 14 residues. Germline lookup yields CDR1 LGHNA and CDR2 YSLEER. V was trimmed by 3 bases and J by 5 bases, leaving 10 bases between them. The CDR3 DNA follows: TGCGCCAGCAGCCATGGGCAGGGGAATGAAAAACTGTTTTTT. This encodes CASSHGQGNEKLFF.

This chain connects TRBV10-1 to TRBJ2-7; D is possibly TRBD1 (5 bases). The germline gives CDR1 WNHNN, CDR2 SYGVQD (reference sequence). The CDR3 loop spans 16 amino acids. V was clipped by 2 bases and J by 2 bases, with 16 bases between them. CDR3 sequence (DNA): TGCGCCAGCAGTGAGGGGCAGGGCGTGACCACCTACGAGCAGTACTTC. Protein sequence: CASSEGQGVTTYEQYF.

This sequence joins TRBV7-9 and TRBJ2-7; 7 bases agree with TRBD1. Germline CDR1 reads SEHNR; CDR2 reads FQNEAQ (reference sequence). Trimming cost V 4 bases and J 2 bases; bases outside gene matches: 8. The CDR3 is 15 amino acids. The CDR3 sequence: CASSSTGNEPYEQYF. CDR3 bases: TGTGCCAGCAGCTCGACAGGGAACGAGCCCTACGAGCAGTACTTC.

CDR3 amino acids: CASRPPADGGYEQYF. CDR3 coding DNA: TGCGCCAGCAGGCCCCCTGCGGACGGAGGATACGAGCAGTACTTC. The chain has TRBV10-2 and TRBJ2-7; the D gene is possibly TRBD2 (5 bases). The CDR3 runs to 15 residues. Between the trimmed V and J ends, which lost 6 bases and 4 bases, there was a span of 19 bases. Germline CDR1 and CDR2: WSHSY and SAAADI.

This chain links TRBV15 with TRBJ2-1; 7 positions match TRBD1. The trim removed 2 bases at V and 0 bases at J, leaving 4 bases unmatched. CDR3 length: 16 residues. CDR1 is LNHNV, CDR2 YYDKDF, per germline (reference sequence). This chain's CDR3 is CATSRRRDSSYNEQFF. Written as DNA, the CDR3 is TGTGCCACCAGCAGACGTCGGGACAGCTCCTACAATGAGCAGTTCTTC.

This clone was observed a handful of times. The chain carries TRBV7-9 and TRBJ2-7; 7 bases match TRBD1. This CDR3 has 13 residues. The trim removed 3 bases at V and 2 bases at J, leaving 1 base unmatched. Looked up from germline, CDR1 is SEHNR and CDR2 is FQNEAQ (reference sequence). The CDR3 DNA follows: TGTGCCAGCAGCTTCACAGGGGCCTACGAGCAGTACGTC. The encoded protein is CASSFTGAYEQYV.

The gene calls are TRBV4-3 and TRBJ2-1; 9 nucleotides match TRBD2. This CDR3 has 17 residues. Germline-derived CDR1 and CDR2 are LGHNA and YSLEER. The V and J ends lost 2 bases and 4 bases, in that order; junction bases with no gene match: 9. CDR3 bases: TGCGCCAGCAGCCAATCCTACGCGGGAGGGAGGTACAATGAGCAGTTCTTC. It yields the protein CASSQSYAGGRYNEQFF.